Sequencing of this T cell receptor beta chain was carried out in a study of blood T cell repertoires in COVID-19. Study details: Whether acute or convalescent, the COVID-19 samples came from the United States, Italy and Spain.

Germline V CDR1 and CDR2: MRHNA, SNTAGT. Trimming removed 4 bases from V and 9 bases from J; junction bases left unmatched: 10. The CDR3 is made up of 16 amino acids. Assay: immunoSEQ multiplex PCR; the TCRdb copy retains only in-frame clones and omits some. The sample includes more than 6,500 clones, over 70% of them seen just once. The specimen sequenced was peripheral blood. The rearrangement uses TRBV6-4 and TRBJ2-1; 12 nucleotides agree with TRBD1. The source of this sequence is a human donor in a cohort sampled during active COVID-19. CDR3 bases: TGTGCCAGCAGTGCAACCGGGACAGGGGGCTTTAGTGAGCAGTTCTTC. It encodes CASSATGTGGFSEQFF.